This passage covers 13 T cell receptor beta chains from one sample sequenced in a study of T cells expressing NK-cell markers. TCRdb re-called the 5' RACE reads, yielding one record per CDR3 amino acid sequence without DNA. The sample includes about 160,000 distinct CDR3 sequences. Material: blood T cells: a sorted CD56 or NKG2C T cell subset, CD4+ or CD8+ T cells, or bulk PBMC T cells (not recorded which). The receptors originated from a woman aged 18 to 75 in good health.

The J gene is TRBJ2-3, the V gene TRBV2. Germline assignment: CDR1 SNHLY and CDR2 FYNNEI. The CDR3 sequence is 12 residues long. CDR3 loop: CASSERTDTQYF.

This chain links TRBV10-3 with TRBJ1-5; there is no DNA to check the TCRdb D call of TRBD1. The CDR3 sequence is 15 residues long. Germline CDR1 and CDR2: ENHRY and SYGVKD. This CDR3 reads CAISEAGLSNQPQHF.

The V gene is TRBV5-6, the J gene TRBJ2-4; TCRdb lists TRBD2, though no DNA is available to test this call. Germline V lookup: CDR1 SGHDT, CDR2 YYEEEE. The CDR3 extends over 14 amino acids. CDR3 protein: CASSLEREANIQYF.

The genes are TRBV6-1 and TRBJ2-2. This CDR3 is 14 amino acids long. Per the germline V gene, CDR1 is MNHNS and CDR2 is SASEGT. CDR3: CASSVGRNTGELFF.

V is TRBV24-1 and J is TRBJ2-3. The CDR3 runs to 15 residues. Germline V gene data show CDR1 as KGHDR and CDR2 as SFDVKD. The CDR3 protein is CATSDLGLPTDTQYF.

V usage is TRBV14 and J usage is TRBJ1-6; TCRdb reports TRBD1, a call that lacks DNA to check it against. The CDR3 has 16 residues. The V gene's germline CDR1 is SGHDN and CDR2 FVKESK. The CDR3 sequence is CASSRTRTDLNSPLHF.

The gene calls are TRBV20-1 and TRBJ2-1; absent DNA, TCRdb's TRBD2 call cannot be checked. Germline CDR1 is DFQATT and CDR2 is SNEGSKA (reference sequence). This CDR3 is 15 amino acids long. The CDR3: CSATSAGGPGDEQFF.

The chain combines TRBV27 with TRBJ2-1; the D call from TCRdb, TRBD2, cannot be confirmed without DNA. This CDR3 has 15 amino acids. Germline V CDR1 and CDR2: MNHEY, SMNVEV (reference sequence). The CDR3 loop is CATNPLGRASNEQFF.

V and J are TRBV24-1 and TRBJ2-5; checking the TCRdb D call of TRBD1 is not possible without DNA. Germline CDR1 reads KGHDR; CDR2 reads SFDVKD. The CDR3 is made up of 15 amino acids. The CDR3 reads CATSDTGGFQETQYF.

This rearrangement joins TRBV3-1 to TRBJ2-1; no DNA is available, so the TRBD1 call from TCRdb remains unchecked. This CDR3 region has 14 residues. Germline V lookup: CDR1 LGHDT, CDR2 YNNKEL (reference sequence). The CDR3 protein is CASSRRDTYNEQFF.

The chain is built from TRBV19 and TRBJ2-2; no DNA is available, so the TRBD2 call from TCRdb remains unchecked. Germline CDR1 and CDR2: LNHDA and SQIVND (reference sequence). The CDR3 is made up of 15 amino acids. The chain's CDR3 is CASSILPSSTGELFF.

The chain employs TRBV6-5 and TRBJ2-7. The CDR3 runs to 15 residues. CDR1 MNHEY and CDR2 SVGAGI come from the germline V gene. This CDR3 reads CASSYLLTGRGEQYF.

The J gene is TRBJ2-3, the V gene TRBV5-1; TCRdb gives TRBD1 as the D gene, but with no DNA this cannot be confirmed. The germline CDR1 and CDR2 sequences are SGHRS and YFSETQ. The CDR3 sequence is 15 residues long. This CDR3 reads CASGLGQLSTDTQYF.